This passage covers 14 T cell receptor beta chains from one sample sequenced in a study of T cell repertoires in cytomegalovirus infection. TCRdb passed the reads through MiXCR, listing each CDR3 protein once. The repertoire holds roughly 720,000 distinct CDR3 sequences, with about a third as singletons. Sequenced input: PBMCs. These receptors came from a human donor in good health (CMV status not recorded). Some clones in this sample may be carry-over from other donors' samples.

The CDR3, as DNA: TGTGCCAGCAGCTCAATGACAGCCAGCAATCAGCCCCAGCATTTT. Translation: CASSSMTASNQPQHF. The genes are TRBV7-6 and TRBJ1-5, with D possibly TRBD1 on 5 matching bases. The germline V gene encodes CDR1 SGHVS and CDR2 FNYEAQ. Trimming took 4 bases from V and 1 from J, leaving 11 bases between them. This CDR3 has 15 residues.

The chain combines TRBV19 with TRBJ2-2, with 8 bases matching TRBD1. The V and J ends lost 7 bases and 9 bases, in that order; junction bases with no gene match: 7. The CDR3 length is 13 residues. CDR1 LNHDA and CDR2 SQIVND come from the germline V gene (reference sequence). DNA for the CDR3: TGTGCCAGTATTACTACAGGGGGGCGGGAGCTGTTTTTT. Encoded protein: CASITTGGRELFF.

This clonotype has just a few counts. The V and J genes are TRBV7-2 and TRBJ2-1, with TRBD2 as a possible D gene (6 bases). The CDR3 sequence is 13 residues long. Germline V lookup: CDR1 SGHTA, CDR2 FQGNSA. Trimming shortened V by 1 base and J by 9 bases, and 10 bases separated the two germline ends. The CDR3 is CASSLGLGGEQFF. In nucleotides, the CDR3 is TGTGCCAGCAGCTTAGGTTTGGGGGGTGAGCAGTTCTTC.

This clonotype showed up just a few times. V usage is TRBV20-1 and J usage is TRBJ2-3, with 7 positions matching TRBD2. CDR3 length: 12 residues. The junction had 4 bases not matched to a gene; V was cut back by 6 bases and J by 4 bases. Germline CDR1 and CDR2: DFQATT and SNEGSKA (reference sequence). The CDR3 sequence is CSAGLDPDTQYF. The CDR3 DNA is TGCAGTGCCGGACTAGATCCAGATACGCAGTATTTT.

This clonotype was recorded many times. The chain is built from TRBV12-3 or TRBV12-4 and TRBJ2-5, with TRBD2 matching over 9 bases. There are 13 residues in the CDR3. J gave up 2 bases and V 5 bases, and 0 bases lay outside the gene matches. The CDR3 loop is CASSSGGQETQYF. CDR3 coding DNA: TGTGCCAGCAGTAGCGGGGGGCAAGAGACCCAGTACTTC.

There are a few counts of this clonotype. The chain has TRBV7-3 and TRBJ2-7, with D perhaps matching TRBD2 (6 bases). This CDR3 contains 15 residues. V lost 2 bases and J lost 6, with 17 bases in between. Germline V lookup: CDR1 SGHTA, CDR2 FQGTGA. CDR3 sequence: CASSLERVTAFEQYF. In nucleotides, the CDR3 is TGTGCCAGCAGCTTAGAGCGGGTTACAGCCTTCGAGCAGTACTTC.

This clonotype turned up a few times. The chain employs TRBV4-1 and TRBJ1-1; D uncertain. CDR3 length equals 15 residues. Trimming took off 1 base at V and 5 bases at J, with 14 bases between the two ends. CDR1 MGHRA and CDR2 YSYEKL come from the germline V gene. This CDR3 reads CASSQGPGWQTEAFF. In DNA form, the CDR3 reads TGCGCCAGCAGCCAAGGGCCGGGTTGGCAAACTGAAGCTTTCTTT.

The chain employs TRBV6-6 and TRBJ1-1; 7 positions match TRBD1. Germline V gene sequence: CDR1 MNHNY, CDR2 SVGAGI (reference sequence). CDR3 length: 13 residues. Trimming took 11 bases from V and 1 from J; bases not matched to a gene: 7. DNA of the CDR3: TGTGCCGGATCCCACAGGGGGAACACTGAAGCTTTCTTT. Residues: CAGSHRGNTEAFF.

Only a few counts were recorded for this clonotype. The chain uses TRBV12-3 or TRBV12-4 and TRBJ2-4, with a tentative D call TRBD2 (6 bases). Trimming took off 6 bases at V and 7 bases at J, with 10 bases between the two ends. This CDR3 is built from 12 residues. Written as DNA, the CDR3 is TGTGCCAGCAGCCCGGGGAGGAACATTCAGTACTTC. Translated, it gives CASSPGRNIQYF.

This clonotype was found many times. The gene calls are TRBV6-2 or TRBV6-3 and TRBJ1-6, with unresolved D. Germline lookup yields CDR1 MNHEY and CDR2 SVGEGT. There are 15 residues in the CDR3. V shed 2 bases and J shed 2 bases, with 7 bases lying between them. The DNA for the CDR3 is TGTGCCAGCAGTTACACCGAAACCTATAATTCACCCCTCCACTTT. Protein sequence: CASSYTETYNSPLHF.

This clonotype was picked up a small number of times. This rearrangement joins TRBV12-3 or TRBV12-4 to TRBJ1-4; TRBD1 is a possible D gene (6 bases). V lost 4 bases, J lost 8 bases, and 17 bases lay in between. CDR3 size: 15 residues. The CDR3 DNA reads as TGTGCCAGCAGTTGGGGGGCTGGGGGTGAAGAAAAACTGTTTTTT. Translated, it gives CASSWGAGGEEKLFF.

This clonotype showed up just a few times. This rearrangement joins TRBV7-2 to TRBJ2-3; 7 bases align to TRBD2. This CDR3 has 16 residues. Germline assignment: CDR1 SGHTA and CDR2 FQGNSA. With 1 base clipped from V and 2 bases from J, the junction kept 6 bases outside the gene matches. The CDR3: CASSLEMREYTDTQYF. In DNA, the CDR3 is TGTGCCAGCAGCTTAGAAATGCGGGAGTACACAGATACGCAGTATTTT. Variable domain in full (rest from reference TRBV7-2 and TRBJ2-3): GAGVSQSPSNKVTEKGKDVELRCDPISGHTALYWYRQSLGQGLEFLIYFQGNSAPDKSGLPSDRFSAERTGGSVSTLTIQRTQQEDSAVYLCASSLEMREYTDTQYFGPGTRLTVL.

In this sample, this clonotype turned up many times. The chain links TRBV7-2 to TRBJ2-3; possibly TRBD2 for D (6 bases). The CDR3 is made up of 13 amino acids. Deletions cut 7 bases from V and 6 bases from J, with 14 bases between. The V gene's germline CDR1 is SGHTA and CDR2 FQGNSA. The chain's CDR3 is CASNQGRGDTQYF. CDR3 nucleotides: TGTGCCAGCAACCAAGGTCGGGGGGATACGCAGTATTTT.

The rearrangement links TRBV28 to TRBJ1-5; tentative D call: TRBD1 (6 bases). The CDR3 covers 15 residues. V was clipped by 3 bases and J by 4 bases, with 13 bases between them. Germline loops: CDR1 MDHEN, CDR2 SYDVKM. The CDR3 bases are TGTGCCAGCAGTTTCCCTAAGGGGGATAATCAGCCCCAGCATTTT. The encoded protein is CASSFPKGDNQPQHF.